The clone carrying this TCR beta chain appeared many times. These data belong to a study of spatial heterogeneity in lung cancer. The V end was cut by 6 bases, the J end by 3 bases, with 8 bases between. Germline V gives CDR1 MNHNS, CDR2 SASEGT. CDR3 size: 12 residues. Sample time point: sample taken at primary tumor resection. TCRdb independently ran MiXCR on the 5' RACE reads; one entry per CDR3 protein. The sample lists under 80,000 distinct CDR3 sequences, approximately 6% occurring once. The sample was PBMCs, taken at surgery. The chain is built from TRBV6-1 and TRBJ1-1; unclear D gene. This sequence originates from a female donor with early-stage non-small cell lung cancer. CDR3 in amino acids: CASRRGYTEAFF. CDR3 bases: TGTGCCAGCAGGCGGGGTTACACTGAAGCTTTCTTT.